In its sample, the clone carrying this T cell receptor beta chain was seen a few times. Its antigen is unknown. Germline CDR1 SGHTA, CDR2 FQGNSA. CDR3 size: 13 residues. V was trimmed by 5 bases and J by 3 bases, leaving 8 bases between them. These data originate in a study of early T cells in non-severe SARS-CoV-2 infection. Overall study: Alpha and beta chains were unpaired, from unsorted whole-blood bulk RNA. Study outcomes and limitations: Matching against VDJdb likely underestimated virus-specific expansions, favoring anti-spike CD8.

One entry per CDR3 protein, called by TCRdb with MiXCR from the 5' RACE reads. The table includes tens of thousands of distinct CDR3 sequences, about 8.4% detected once. The sequencing sample was made of whole blood. V gene TRBV7-2 combines with J gene TRBJ1-5, with unresolved D. This receptor was taken from an adult who was a healthcare worker with PCR-confirmed SARS-CoV-2 infection or an uninfected control (not recorded which). CDR3 sequence: CASSIRPNQPQHF. As DNA, the CDR3 is TGTGCCAGCAGCATTCGGCCCAATCAGCCCCAGCATTTT.